Detailed here is one TCR beta chain. Its specificity is not known. The donors comprised healthy bone marrow donors. The data are from a study of cytomegalovirus exposure and HLA in healthy donors. About the research overall: Early released data comprised about 84 million unique TCRs from HLA-typed donors. General study results and limits: It was reportedly the case that the classifier diagnosed cytomegalovirus status with high specificity and sensitivity. Among the CMV-associated chains, a few were confirmed in vitro as specific for CMV antigens.

PCR employed 60 Vbeta and 13 Jbeta primers. This table comes from immunoSEQ multiplex PCR, and its TCRdb copy is limited to in-frame clones, with some not included. This table has some 190,000 clones, over 60% appearing once. Sequenced sample: PBMCs. This sequence was found in a woman in her thirties in good health and CMV-seropositive.

The CDR3 DNA reads TGTGCCAGCAGTCCCCAGGGGTCTCAGAACACTGAAGCTTTCTTT. Translating gives CASSPQGSQNTEAFF. This chain joins TRBV7-3 and TRBJ1-1, with D possibly being TRBD1 (6 bases). The CDR3 consists of 15 residues. V was clipped by 6 bases and J by 1 base, with 15 bases between them. Per germline, CDR1 SGHTA and CDR2 FQGTGA.